Below are 10 T cell receptor beta chains sequenced from a single sample in a study of CD8+ T cells in alopecia areata. The authors extracted RNA and reverse transcribed it into cDNA as the sequencing template. Using immunoSEQ multiplex PCR, the repertoire was profiled, and TCRdb retains in-frame clones only, with some absent. The sample shows approximately 54,000 clones, approximately 96% of them seen only once. The sample here was CD8+ T cells sorted from blood, taken at week 0. The receptors were sampled from a human donor with alopecia areata.

This chain links TRBV27 with TRBJ1-1; the match to TRBD1 covers 7 bases. Trimming at V came to 6 bases and at J to 0 bases, leaving 4 bases not matched to a gene. Germline values: CDR1 MNHEY, CDR2 SMNVEV (reference sequence). The CDR3 covers 14 residues. CDR3 bases: TGTGCCAGCAGGGAGACAGGGATGAACACTGAAGCTTTCTTT. This gives the protein CASRETGMNTEAFF.

With regard to this clone: The sample contains more than one DNA sequence encoding this CDR3. This chain joins TRBV27 and TRBJ2-3, with TRBD2 matching over 12 bases. The V gene's germline CDR1 is MNHEY and CDR2 SMNVEV (reference sequence). This CDR3 region has 16 residues. The V gene end was trimmed by 2 bases and the J gene end by 6 bases; junction bases not matched to a gene: 6. DNA for the CDR3: TGTGCCAGCAGTTTACTAGCGGGGGGGCCGGGCGATACGCAGTATTTT. This encodes CASSLLAGGPGDTQYF.

V is TRBV25-1 and J is TRBJ2-5; the D gene is possibly TRBD2 (5 bases). The closer fit of TRBJ2-7 to the DNA end suggests the J call may be wrong. Per the germline V gene, CDR1 is MGHDK and CDR2 is SYGVNS. The CDR3 sequence is 13 residues long. In nucleotides, the CDR3 is TGTGCCAGCAGTGACGAGGACTTCTACGAGCAGTACTTC. This sequence encodes CASSDEDFYEQYF.

The J gene is TRBJ2-3, the V gene TRBV7-9, with no clear D. Germline assignment: CDR1 SEHNR and CDR2 FQNEAQ (reference sequence). With 5 bases removed from V and 0 bases from J, the gap between germline ends came to 6 bases. The CDR3 covers 13 residues. In DNA, the CDR3 is TGTGCCAGCAGCCCGCTCAGCACAGATACGCAGTATTTT. It encodes CASSPLSTDTQYF.

This chain links TRBV4-1 with TRBJ2-2; D ambiguous. V dropped 4 bases and J dropped 6 bases, with 6 bases sitting between them. The CDR3 spans 12 residues. Germline V gene lookup returns CDR1 MGHRA and CDR2 YSYEKL. Here the CDR3 DNA reads TGCGCCAGCAGCCGACGGCCCGGGGAGCTGTTTTTT. Translating gives CASSRRPGELFF.

This clone appeared a single time. The CDR3 DNA is TGTGCCAGCAGCTTAGAGACCGGGACAGGGGCTACGCAGTATTTT. Protein sequence: CASSLETGTGATQYF. The chain is built from TRBV11-2 and TRBJ2-3, with TRBD1 matching 10 bases. Germline V gives CDR1 SGHAT, CDR2 FQNNGV. This CDR3 region has 15 residues. Unmatched junction bases numbered 5, after V lost 0 bases and J lost 8 bases. The variable domain in full, with the rest retrieved from reference TRBV11-2 and TRBJ2-3, is EAGVAQSPRYKIIEKRQSVAFWCNPISGHATLYWYQQILGQGPKLLIQFQNNGVVDDSQLPKDRFSAERLKGVDSTLKIQPAKLEDSAVYLCASSLETGTGATQYFGPGTRLTVL.

J is TRBJ1-1 and V is TRBV4-3; TRBD1 is a possible D gene (5 bases). The CDR3 loop spans 14 amino acids. Looked up from germline, CDR1 is LGHNA and CDR2 is YSLEER. Between the trimmed V and J ends, which lost 4 bases and 2 bases, there was a span of 11 bases. CDR3 in DNA: TGCGCCAGCAGCCTCCGGGACGCCAACACTGAAGCTTTCTTT. Protein: CASSLRDANTEAFF.

The rearrangement links TRBV4-1 to TRBJ2-1; D may be TRBD2 (6 bases). V dropped 0 bases and J dropped 7 bases, with 16 bases sitting between them. There are 16 residues in the CDR3. Germline V CDR1 and CDR2: MGHRA, YSYEKL. Here the CDR3 DNA reads TGCGCCAGCAGCCAAGAAGGCGGGGTGAGATTAAATGAGCAGTTCTTC. Its translation is CASSQEGGVRLNEQFF.

This chain connects TRBV11-3 to TRBJ2-5; 9 bases align to TRBD1. Germline V gene lookup returns CDR1 SGHNT and CDR2 YENEEA. V gave up 4 bases and J gave up 5 bases; unmatched junction bases: 5. CDR3 length equals 14 residues. The CDR3 DNA follows: TGTGCCAGCAGCTCCAGACAGGGGGACGAGACCCAGTACTTC. This translates into CASSSRQGDETQYF.

The chain combines TRBV27 with TRBJ2-7; tentatively, D is TRBD2 (6 bases). Per the germline V gene, CDR1 is MNHEY and CDR2 is SMNVEV (reference sequence). This CDR3 contains 14 residues. V was pared by 7 bases and J by 5 bases, with 18 bases between. CDR3 bases: TGTGCCAGCACCCCTGGAGGGGCGACGAACGAGCAGTACTTC. Its protein product is CASTPGGATNEQYF.